A selection of T cell receptor beta chains follows, all from one sample in a study of shared clonotypes between healthy human individuals. Data came from immunoSEQ multiplex PCR; TCRdb stores just in-frame clones and leaves some out. Of under 600,000 clones listed, almost 97% were seen once; the top ten hold around 0.057%. Sequences were obtained from naive CD4+ T cells sorted from blood. Every receptor here comes from a woman aged 25 to 39 in good health. CDR3s include the opening cysteine and the closing phenylalanine or tryptophan. Each record gives: clone size, J gene, V gene, D gene, CDR3 DNA, CDR3 protein. A D gene is named only where the DNA matches it firmly. Where a row states a size, it is once, few, many or the class of an expanded clone; other rows omit it.

NA TRBJ1-4 TRBV5-1 TRBD1 TGCGCCAGCAGCTTATTCCCGGGACAGGGGAATGAAAAACTGTTTTTT CASSLFPGQGNEKLFF
NA TRBJ2-3 TRBV29-1 NA TGCAGCGTTGGACAGTCCCTCGGACCAGATACGCAGTATTTT CSVGQSLGPDTQYF
NA TRBJ1-5 TRBV29-1 NA TGCAGCGTTGTCCGCCAGCCCCAGCATTTT CSVVRQPQHF
NA TRBJ2-6 TRBV5-5 NA TGTGCCAGCAGCTTGGCCCCAGGGTCCACCTCTGGGGCCAACGTCCTGACTTTC CASSLAPGSTSGANVLTF
NA TRBJ2-7 TRBV10-3 NA TGTGCCATCAGTAGGCAGGGTTCCTACGAGCAGTACTTC CAISRQGSYEQYF
NA TRBJ2-5 TRBV10-2 TRBD1 TGCGCCAGCAGTGAGGCAGGGGGAGAGACCCAGTACTTC CASSEAGGETQYF
once TRBJ1-3 TRBV11-2 TRBD1 TGTGCCAGCAGCTTAGATCGAGACACTGGGACAGGGAGAAACACCATATATTTT CASSLDRDTGTGRNTIYF
NA TRBJ2-4 TRBV11-2 NA TGTGCCAGCCGCACCACTAGGGGACGGTCGTGGATTCAGTACTTC CASRTTRGRSWIQYF
NA TRBJ1-5 TRBV28 NA TGTGCCAGCAGAGGGACCGTTAATCAGCCCCAGCATTTT CASRGTVNQPQHF
NA TRBJ2-3 TRBV2 NA TGTGCCACCCTAGCGCGAACTAGCACAGATACGCAGTATTTT CATLARTSTDTQYF
few TRBJ1-5 TRBV11-2 TRBD1 TGTGCCAGCAGCGCTGGAACAGGGGGCGTTGGTCAGCCCCAGCATTTT CASSAGTGGVGQPQHF
NA TRBJ2-1 TRBV9 NA TGTGCCAGCAGCCCACGGGCCGCCCACGTCCATGAGCAGTTCTTC CASSPRAAHVHEQFF
NA TRBJ2-5 TRBV5-1 NA TGCGCCAGCAGGGCCGGGACGGAAGAGACCCAGTACTTC CASRAGTEETQYF
NA TRBJ2-7 TRBV6-1 TRBD1 TGTGCCAGCAGTAAGGGACAGGGTACCTACGAGCAGTACTTC CASSKGQGTYEQYF
NA TRBJ1-2 TRBV5-4 NA TGTGCCAGCAGCTCGACAGAGTATGGCTACACCTTC CASSSTEYGYTF
once TRBJ1-2 TRBV5-5 NA TGTGCCAGCAGGTTAATAGGCGGGAACTATGGCTACACCTTC CASRLIGGNYGYTF
once TRBJ1-2 TRBV30 NA TGTGCCTGGAGTGTAGAGGCCTCGGACTATGGCTACACCTTC CAWSVEASDYGYTF
NA TRBJ1-3 TRBV18 TRBD1 TGTGCCAGCTACCGGGACAGGGGCAACTCTGGAAACACCATATATTTT CASYRDRGNSGNTIYF
NA TRBJ2-1 TRBV4-1 TRBD2 TGCGCCAGCAGCCAAGAACAGGCAGTGAGCGGGACCCCGGGGGGGGATGAGCAGTTCTTC CASSQEQAVSGTPGGDEQFF
NA TRBJ1-1 TRBV5-1 NA TGCGCCAGCAGCTTCGGGGCTGGAGCCACTGAAGCTTTCTTT CASSFGAGATEAFF
once TRBJ1-1 TRBV10-2 NA TGCGCCAGCAGTGGTAGACAGACCACTGAAGCTTTCTTT CASSGRQTTEAFF
NA TRBJ1-2 TRBV11-2 NA TGTGCCAGCAGCCACGGCCGGGACCATGGCTACACCTTC CASSHGRDHGYTF
NA TRBJ2-2 TRBV6-1 TRBD1 TGTGCCAGTTGGGACAGGAACACCGGGGAGCTGTTTTTT CASWDRNTGELFF
NA TRBJ2-3 TRBV18 TRBD2 TGTGCCAGCTCACCCCTCGGGACTAGCGGAGGTCGCACAGATACGCAGTATTTT CASSPLGTSGGRTDTQYF
NA TRBJ1-5 TRBV19 TRBD1 TGTGCCAGTACCTTTATAGGACAGGGGCCCAATCAGCCCCAGCATTTT CASTFIGQGPNQPQHF
NA TRBJ2-2 TRBV19 NA TGTGCCAGTATTGAGCGACACCTCGCGAACACCGGGGAGCTGTTTTTT CASIERHLANTGELFF
NA TRBJ2-4 TRBV15 TRBD1 TGTGCCACCTCCGGACAGGGCAAAAACATTCAGTACTTC CATSGQGKNIQYF
NA TRBJ1-1 TRBV6-6 NA TGTGCCAGCAGTTCCCGACAGGCAGGTGAAGCTTTCTTT CASSSRQAGEAFF
NA TRBJ1-5 TRBV6-6 NA TGTGCCAGCAGTTACGACCGCGGGAATCAGCCCCAGCATTTT CASSYDRGNQPQHF
NA TRBJ2-7 TRBV18 TRBD1 TGTGCCAGCTCACCGGGACAGCAATCCTACGAGCAGTACTTC CASSPGQQSYEQYF
NA TRBJ2-5 TRBV7-8 NA TGTGCCAGCAGCTTAGGAAAGACCCAGTACTTC CASSLGKTQYF
NA TRBJ2-5 TRBV2 NA TGTGCCAGTGCCAGGGGTGACGAGACCCAGTACTTC CASARGDETQYF
NA TRBJ2-7 TRBV7-9 TRBD1 TGTGCCAGCAGCTTATATATTAGCACGGACAGGGGCCACGAGCAGTACTTC CASSLYISTDRGHEQYF
NA TRBJ2-7 TRBV7-2 NA TGTGCCAGCAGCTTAGCGTTTAACTCAGTCTACGAGCAGTACTTC CASSLAFNSVYEQYF
NA TRBJ2-1 TRBV5-4 TRBD2 TGTGCCAGCAGCCTCCCGACTCAGCGGGAGGATCAGTTCTTC CASSLPTQREDQFF
NA TRBJ1-5 TRBV28 NA TGTGCCAGCAGTTTCGATCAGATCAATCAGCCCCAGCATTTT CASSFDQINQPQHF